A single sample is the source of the 20 T cell receptor beta chains below, sequenced in a study of T cell therapy after organ transplantation (dated by TCRdb to between 2019 and 2020). The sample's time point label, decoded: before start of T cell therapy. What these receptors recognize is not known. The library was prepared using the immunoSEQ multiplex PCR assay. Sourced from immuneACCESS, this table was stored by TCRdb with only in-frame sequences that have V and J called. A share of the clones is absent; for the studies checked, an unresolved V gene accounts for under half, and the remainder has no known explanation. The sample yields tens of thousands of clones; approximately 94% were counted once. In total, the top ten clones hold over 2.5% of the sample. Sequencing was performed on CD8+ T cells from blood, taken before autologous CMV-specific T cell therapy. These receptors were collected from a human patient who had received a solid organ transplant and had CMV disease.

V and J are TRBV6-6 and TRBJ2-4; no reliable D call. V was trimmed by 0 bases and J by 0 bases, leaving 6 bases between them. There are 15 residues in the CDR3. The germline V gene has CDR1 MNHNY and CDR2 SVGAGI (reference sequence). Here the CDR3 reads CASSYSAEAKNIQYF. The DNA for the CDR3 is TGTGCCAGCAGTTACTCGGCAGAAGCCAAAAACATTCAGTACTTC.

The chain recombines TRBV5-4 with TRBJ2-5; either TRBD1 or TRBD2 may supply D (6 bases each). CDR3 size: 16 residues. Germline loops: CDR1 SGHNT, CDR2 YYREEE (reference sequence). The V gene lost 4 bases and the J gene lost 3 bases, with 19 bases spanning the gap. The CDR3 DNA is TGTGCCAGCAGCGCCAAAGAGGGGGAGGTTAAAGAGACCCAGTACTTC. It codes for CASSAKEGEVKETQYF.

The chain links TRBV5-6 to TRBJ2-7; no firm D call. Trimming removed 4 bases at V and 3 bases at J, with 11 bases between. Looked up from germline, CDR1 is SGHDT and CDR2 is YYEEEE. This CDR3 spans 13 amino acids. The CDR3 DNA follows: TGTGCCAGCAGCCCGACACCCGACTACGAGCAGTACTTC. It specifies CASSPTPDYEQYF.

V and J are TRBV19 and TRBJ1-1; unclear D gene. Germline V gene data show CDR1 as LNHDA and CDR2 as SQIVND (reference sequence). V shed 5 bases and J shed 4 bases, with 8 bases lying between them. The CDR3 has 12 residues. The CDR3: CASSFPGTEAFF. Here the CDR3 DNA reads TGTGCCAGTAGTTTCCCAGGCACTGAAGCTTTCTTT.

CDR3 nucleotide sequence: TGTGCCAGCAGCTTATTGGGGGAACATTCTGGAAACACCATATATTTT. This encodes CASSLLGEHSGNTIYF. The rearrangement joins TRBV7-9 to TRBJ1-3; the D gene is possibly TRBD1 (5 bases). Trimming stripped 2 bases from V and 1 base from J, with 12 bases between. The CDR3 covers 16 residues. Germline CDR1 and CDR2: SEHNR and FQNEAQ (reference sequence).

The genes are TRBV6-6 and TRBJ2-7; 7 positions agree with TRBD2. V was pared by 3 bases and J by 2 bases, with 7 bases of the junction left unmatched. Germline values: CDR1 MNHNY, CDR2 SVGAGI (reference sequence). This CDR3 comprises 15 residues. The CDR3 loop reads CASSYSSGPPYEQYF. CDR3 nucleotide sequence: TGTGCCAGCAGTTATTCTAGCGGACCCCCCTACGAGCAGTACTTC.

The chain joins TRBV19 to TRBJ2-7; D is perhaps TRBD1 (6 bases). V was trimmed by 5 bases and J by 3 bases, leaving 17 bases between them. The CDR3 extends over 15 amino acids. Germline V lookup: CDR1 LNHDA, CDR2 SQIVND (reference sequence). The CDR3 loop is CASSLRGPKGYEQYF. DNA for the CDR3: TGTGCCAGTAGTCTCAGGGGTCCGAAGGGCTACGAGCAGTACTTC.

This chain joins TRBV11-2 and TRBJ2-1; no clear D. Trimming cost V 2 bases and J 6 bases, with 17 bases left between them. The CDR3 has 16 amino acids. Germline CDR1 is SGHAT and CDR2 is FQNNGV. CDR3 bases: TGTGCCAGCAGCTTACACCGCCGTCCAGCGAGCAATGAGCAGTTCTTC. This encodes CASSLHRRPASNEQFF.

The rearrangement links TRBV29-1 to TRBJ2-7; D not certain. This CDR3 comprises 12 residues. Germline V lookup: CDR1 SQVTM, CDR2 ANQGSEA. V lost 3 bases and J 2 bases, leaving 8 bases between the germline ends. The DNA of the CDR3 is TGCAGCGTTGAGGTACCTACCTACGAGCAGTACTTC. As protein: CSVEVPTYEQYF.

The CDR3 DNA sequence: TGTGCCACCCCCCGGGCCTATGGCTACACCTTC. It is translated as CATPRAYGYTF. V usage is TRBV2 and J usage is TRBJ1-2; D is uncertain. From germline, CDR1 is SNHLY and CDR2 FYNNEI. Trimming took 10 bases from V and 4 from J, leaving 10 bases between them. This CDR3 contains 11 residues.

The chain couples TRBV15 to TRBJ2-5; 7 bases fit TRBD1. The J call could be wrong; TRBJ2-7 is a better fit for the DNA end. The CDR3 extends over 15 amino acids. Germline-derived CDR1 and CDR2 are LNHNV and YYDKDF (reference sequence). CDR3 nucleotides: TGTGCCACCAGCACCCGTAGAGGGGGCAGCCACGAGCAGTACTTC. This gives the protein CATSTRRGGSHEQYF.

V and J are TRBV2 and TRBJ1-5; a weak D match, TRBD1 (5 bases). The germline CDR1 and CDR2 sequences are SNHLY and FYNNEI. This CDR3 is built from 16 residues. The V and J ends lost 5 bases and 1 base respectively, with 15 bases between them. The CDR3 region is CASSSQVFPSNQPQHF. As DNA, the CDR3 is TGTGCCAGCAGTTCACAGGTCTTCCCAAGCAATCAGCCCCAGCATTTT.

The CDR3 coding sequence is TGTGCCACCAGCTGGACTAGGGGGTACGAGCAGTACTTC. It is translated as CATSWTRGYEQYF. J is TRBJ2-5 and V is TRBV15; TRBD2 is a possible D gene (7 bases). The end of the DNA fits TRBJ2-7 better, so the J call may be wrong. The CDR3 contains 13 residues. The germline V gene has CDR1 LNHNV and CDR2 YYDKDF (reference sequence).

J is TRBJ1-1 and V is TRBV18; TRBD1 might be the D (5 bases). Germline V gene lookup returns CDR1 KGHSH and CDR2 LQKENI. This CDR3 has 13 residues. Trimming pared 3 bases from V and 3 bases from J, leaving 8 bases between. CDR3 protein: CASSPPRDTEAFF. CDR3 in DNA: TGTGCCAGCTCACCTCCCAGGGACACTGAAGCTTTCTTT.

A single count supports this clone. The chain employs TRBV15 and TRBJ2-7; possibly TRBD2 for D (6 bases). Per the germline V gene, CDR1 is LNHNV and CDR2 is YYDKDF (reference sequence). The CDR3 has 13 amino acids. V was pared by 6 bases and J by 3 bases, with 12 bases between. The CDR3 sequence is CATSAGPRYEQYF. CDR3 nucleotide sequence: TGTGCCACCAGTGCGGGGCCGCGCTACGAGCAGTACTTC.

This chain links TRBV7-9 with TRBJ1-2; D gene unclear. The CDR3 spans 14 residues. CDR1 is SEHNR and CDR2 is FQNEAQ in the germline V gene (reference sequence). V lost 1 base to trimming and J lost 6 bases, with 12 bases between them. CDR3: CASSLVANNDGYTF. CDR3 DNA sequence: TGTGCCAGCAGCTTAGTAGCAAACAACGATGGCTACACCTTC.

The chain combines TRBV4-3 with TRBJ2-1, with 8 bases matching TRBD2. V shed 3 bases, J shed 8 bases, and the junction held 12 bases outside the gene matches. The germline gives CDR1 LGHNA, CDR2 YSLEER. The CDR3 is 16 residues long. Here the CDR3 reads CASSHQTSGPGDEQFF. DNA for the CDR3: TGCGCCAGCAGCCACCAAACTAGCGGCCCGGGGGATGAGCAGTTCTTC.

The chain links TRBV9 to TRBJ1-2, with D hard to call. From germline, CDR1 is SGDLS and CDR2 YYNGEE. The CDR3 consists of 12 residues. Trimming removed 0 bases at V and 10 bases at J, with 10 bases between. This CDR3 reads CASSVAGSVYTF. CDR3 DNA: TGTGCCAGCAGCGTAGCCGGGTCGGTCTACACCTTC.

The chain combines TRBV11-2 with TRBJ1-6; 10 nucleotides align to TRBD1. This CDR3 has 14 residues. The trim removed 0 bases at V and 13 bases at J, leaving 3 bases unmatched. CDR1 is SGHAT, CDR2 FQNNGV, per germline. The CDR3 reads CASSLEDRGFPLHF. The DNA of the CDR3 is TGTGCCAGCAGCTTAGAGGACAGGGGGTTCCCCCTCCACTTT.

CDR3 residues: CASSLGRTGFGNTIYF. The CDR3 DNA follows: TGCGCCAGCAGCTTGGGTCGGACAGGGTTTGGAAACACCATATATTTT. The rearrangement links TRBV5-1 to TRBJ1-3, with 8 bases aligning to TRBD1. The germline V gene encodes CDR1 SGHRS and CDR2 YFSETQ. The CDR3 consists of 16 residues. V shed 0 bases and J 3 bases; nucleotides not matched to a gene: 5.